A selection of T cell receptor beta chains follows, all from one sample in a study of blood T cells in healthy people across ages. TCRdb itself ran the 5' RACE reads through MiXCR, one entry per CDR3 protein. The sample shows approximately 700,000 distinct CDR3 sequences, 32% of them seen only once. Sequencing was done on a sample of blood. These receptors all come from a woman older than 75 in good health. Each CDR3 is given with its conserved first and last residue. Fields, in order: J gene, clone size, V gene, D gene, CDR3 DNA, CDR3 protein. A D gene is named only where the DNA matches it firmly. Where a row states a size, it is once, few, many or the class of an expanded clone; other rows omit it.

j_call: TRBJ1-1; clone_size: NA; v_call: TRBV25-1; d_call: TRBD1; cdr3_nt: TGTGCCAGCAGTGTCCCGGACAGGGACACTGAAGCTTTCTTT; cdr3_aa: CASSVPDRDTEAFF
j_call: TRBJ2-7; clone_size: NA; v_call: TRBV29-1; d_call: NA; cdr3_nt: TGCAGCGTTGTTCCAGGGAGCCACTACGAGCAGTACTTC; cdr3_aa: CSVVPGSHYEQYF
j_call: TRBJ2-3; clone_size: NA; v_call: TRBV12-3/TRBV12-4; d_call: NA; cdr3_nt: TGTGCCAGCAGTCCGGGAGTAGTTCTAGATGCGCAGTATTTT; cdr3_aa: CASSPGVVLDAQYF
j_call: TRBJ2-5; clone_size: NA; v_call: TRBV7-9; d_call: NA; cdr3_nt: TGTGCCGGCAGCTTAAGCACAGGGAACGAGCGGTACTTC; cdr3_aa: CAGSLSTGNERYF
j_call: TRBJ2-7; clone_size: few; v_call: TRBV18; d_call: NA; cdr3_nt: TGTGCCAGCTCACCTCTGAGGGAGTCCGAGCAGTACTTC; cdr3_aa: CASSPLRESEQYF
j_call: TRBJ2-7; clone_size: NA; v_call: TRBV5-1; d_call: NA; cdr3_nt: TGCGCCAGCAGCTTGATAGGCGACTCCTACGAGCAGTACTTC; cdr3_aa: CASSLIGDSYEQYF
j_call: TRBJ1-1; clone_size: many; v_call: TRBV6-1; d_call: NA; cdr3_nt: TGTGCCAGCAGTGAATCCAGCTACACTGAAGCTTTCTTT; cdr3_aa: CASSESSYTEAFF
j_call: TRBJ1-1; clone_size: few; v_call: TRBV6-5; d_call: NA; cdr3_nt: TGTGCCAGCAGTCAGCTAGTTAGCACTGAAGCTTTCTTT; cdr3_aa: CASSQLVSTEAFF
j_call: TRBJ1-1; clone_size: NA; v_call: TRBV29-1; d_call: NA; cdr3_nt: TGCAGCGTCCGCTGGGGGTACACTGAAGCTTTCTTT; cdr3_aa: CSVRWGYTEAFF
j_call: TRBJ1-2; clone_size: many; v_call: TRBV6-5; d_call: TRBD1; cdr3_nt: TGTGCCAGCAGTTACTCCAGGGGGGATGGCTACACCTTC; cdr3_aa: CASSYSRGDGYTF
j_call: TRBJ2-4; clone_size: many; v_call: TRBV5-4; d_call: NA; cdr3_nt: TGTGCCAGCAGCTTGAGGGGGGCGCAGGACATTCAGTACTTC; cdr3_aa: CASSLRGAQDIQYF
j_call: TRBJ2-2; clone_size: NA; v_call: TRBV20-1; d_call: NA; cdr3_nt: TGCAGTGCTAGAGATCCACCCACCGGGGAGCTGTTTTTT; cdr3_aa: CSARDPPTGELFF
j_call: TRBJ2-7; clone_size: once; v_call: TRBV27; d_call: TRBD2; cdr3_nt: TGTGCCAGCAGCACGACTAGCGGGGCCCCCTACGAGCAGTACTTC; cdr3_aa: CASSTTSGAPYEQYF
j_call: TRBJ1-1; clone_size: NA; v_call: TRBV29-1; d_call: NA; cdr3_nt: TGCAGCGCCACTCGTTATAACACTGAAGCTTTCTTT; cdr3_aa: CSATRYNTEAFF
j_call: TRBJ1-2; clone_size: once; v_call: TRBV30; d_call: NA; cdr3_nt: TGTGCCTGGAGTGTAGGCAAGGTGCGGGGTGGCTACACCTTC; cdr3_aa: CAWSVGKVRGGYTF
j_call: TRBJ1-4; clone_size: many; v_call: TRBV3-1; d_call: NA; cdr3_nt: TGTGCCAGCAGCCTACAGGGATTACAGACGTTTTTT; cdr3_aa: CASSLQGLQTFF
j_call: TRBJ1-6; clone_size: many; v_call: TRBV20-1; d_call: TRBD1; cdr3_nt: TGCAGTGCTCACCGAATACCGGGACAGGGTTATTCACCCCTCCACTTT; cdr3_aa: CSAHRIPGQGYSPLHF